These T cell receptor beta chains were read from a single sample in a study of T cell repertoires in cytomegalovirus infection. TCRdb itself ran the reads through MiXCR, one entry per CDR3 protein. The profile covers some 150,000 distinct CDR3 sequences, with roughly a quarter appearing a single time and roughly 9.7% taken by the ten largest. The specimen sequenced was PBMCs. These TCRs come from a human donor in good health (CMV status not recorded). Some clones in this sample may be carry-over from other donors' samples. The CDR3 runs from the conserved cysteine through the conserved F or W. Fields, in order: clone size, J gene, V gene, D gene, CDR3 DNA, CDR3 protein. The D gene is left open where the match is weak. Only some rows state a clone size, as once, few, many or a class for expanded clones.

abundance: few
j_gene: TRBJ2-1
v_gene: TRBV7-2
d_gene: TRBD1
CDR3nt: TGTGCCAGCAGCTCGGACAGGCGGGCTGGAAATGAGCAGTTCTTC
CDR3aa: CASSSDRRAGNEQFF

abundance: many
j_gene: TRBJ1-4
v_gene: TRBV28
d_gene: TRBD1
CDR3nt: TGTGCCAGCAGTTGGAGGACAGGTTCTAATGAAAAACTGTTTTTT
CDR3aa: CASSWRTGSNEKLFF

abundance: few
j_gene: TRBJ2-3
v_gene: TRBV7-2
d_gene: TRBD2
CDR3nt: TGTGCCAGCAGCTTAGACCGGCGGCTAGCGGGAGGGAAAGATACGCAGTATTTT
CDR3aa: CASSLDRRLAGGKDTQYF

abundance: few
j_gene: TRBJ2-3
v_gene: TRBV11-2
d_gene: .
CDR3nt: TGTGCCAGCAGACTAATGACAGGACGCACAGATACGCAGTATTTT
CDR3aa: CASRLMTGRTDTQYF

abundance: .
j_gene: TRBJ1-5
v_gene: TRBV12-3/TRBV12-4
d_gene: .
CDR3nt: TGTGCCAGCAGTGACCCACAGAGAATTCAGCCCCAGCATTTT
CDR3aa: CASSDPQRIQPQHF

abundance: few
j_gene: TRBJ1-5
v_gene: TRBV5-1
d_gene: TRBD1
CDR3nt: TGCGCCAGCAGCCCAGGGACAGGGGGAGTTTATAGCAATCAGCCCCAGCATTTT
CDR3aa: CASSPGTGGVYSNQPQHF

abundance: few
j_gene: TRBJ1-2
v_gene: TRBV27
d_gene: .
CDR3nt: TGTGCCAGCAGTTTATCCCCCACGGGAGGGCTTGGCTACACCTTC
CDR3aa: CASSLSPTGGLGYTF

abundance: .
j_gene: TRBJ2-7
v_gene: TRBV10-2
d_gene: TRBD2
CDR3nt: TGCGCCAGCAGTAGGGGGAATAGCGGGAGCTACGAGCAGTACTTC
CDR3aa: CASSRGNSGSYEQYF

abundance: .
j_gene: TRBJ1-1
v_gene: TRBV5-1
d_gene: TRBD1
CDR3nt: TGCGCCAGCAGCCCGGGACAGGCTATGAACACTGAAGCTTTCTTT
CDR3aa: CASSPGQAMNTEAFF

abundance: many
j_gene: TRBJ2-7
v_gene: TRBV7-8
d_gene: .
CDR3nt: TGTGCCAGCAGCTTGGGACACTCCCCCTCCTACGAGCAGTACTTC
CDR3aa: CASSLGHSPSYEQYF